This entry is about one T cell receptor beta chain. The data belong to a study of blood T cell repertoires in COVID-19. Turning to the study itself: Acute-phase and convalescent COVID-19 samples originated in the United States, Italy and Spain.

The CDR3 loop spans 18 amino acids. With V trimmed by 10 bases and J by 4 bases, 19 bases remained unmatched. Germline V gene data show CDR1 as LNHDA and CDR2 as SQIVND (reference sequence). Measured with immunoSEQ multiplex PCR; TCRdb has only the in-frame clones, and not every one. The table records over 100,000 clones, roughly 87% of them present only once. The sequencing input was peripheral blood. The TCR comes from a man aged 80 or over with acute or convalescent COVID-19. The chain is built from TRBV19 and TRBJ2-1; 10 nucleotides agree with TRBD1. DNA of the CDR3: TGTGCCACCTACTCCGGGACAGGGGTCGAGCGGGGGTACAATGAGCAGTTCTTC. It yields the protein CATYSGTGVERGYNEQFF.